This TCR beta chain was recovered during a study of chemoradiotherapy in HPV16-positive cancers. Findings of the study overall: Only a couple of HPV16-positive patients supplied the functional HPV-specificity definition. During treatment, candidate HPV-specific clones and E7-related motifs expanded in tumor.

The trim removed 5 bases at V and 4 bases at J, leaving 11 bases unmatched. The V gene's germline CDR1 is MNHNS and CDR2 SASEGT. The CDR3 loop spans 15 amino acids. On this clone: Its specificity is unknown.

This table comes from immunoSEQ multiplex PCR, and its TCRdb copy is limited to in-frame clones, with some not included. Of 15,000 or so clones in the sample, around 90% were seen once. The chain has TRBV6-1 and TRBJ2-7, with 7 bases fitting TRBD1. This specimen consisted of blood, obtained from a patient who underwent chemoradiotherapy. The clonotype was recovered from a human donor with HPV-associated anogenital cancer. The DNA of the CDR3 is TGTGCCAGCAGTACGAACGACAGGGTAAGGTACGAGCAGTACTTC. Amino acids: CASSTNDRVRYEQYF.